A selection of T cell receptor beta chains follows, all from one sample in a study of blood T cells in healthy people across ages. One entry per CDR3 protein, called by TCRdb with MiXCR from the 5' RACE reads. Among 1.8 million or so distinct CDR3 sequences listed, 39% were seen once. Sequenced material: blood. The receptor set was obtained from a human donor in good health. CDR3s include the opening cysteine and the closing phenylalanine or tryptophan. The D gene is left open where the match is weak. The size field is filled for only some rows; it gives once, few, many or a size class.

J gene: TRBJ1-1; D gene: -; V gene: TRBV28; clone size: -; CDR3 protein: CASSFSGPNAEAFF; CDR3 DNA: TGTGCCAGCAGTTTTTCAGGTCCTAACGCTGAAGCTTTCTTT
J gene: TRBJ2-5; D gene: TRBD2; V gene: TRBV6-2/TRBV6-3; clone size: -; CDR3 protein: CASSYGTSRETQYF; CDR3 DNA: TGTGCCAGCAGTTACGGGACTAGCCGAGAGACCCAGTACTTC
J gene: TRBJ1-2; D gene: -; V gene: TRBV4-1; clone size: -; CDR3 protein: CASSQAPDGIGNYGYTF; CDR3 DNA: TGCGCCAGCAGCCAAGCCCCTGATGGGATCGGTAACTATGGCTACACCTTC
J gene: TRBJ2-7; D gene: TRBD1; V gene: TRBV7-9; clone size: many; CDR3 protein: CASSSTDRAYEQYF; CDR3 DNA: TGTGCCAGCAGCTCCACTGACAGGGCCTACGAGCAGTACTTC
J gene: TRBJ2-5; D gene: TRBD1; V gene: TRBV28; clone size: few; CDR3 protein: CASSQGQVDQYF; CDR3 DNA: TGTGCCAGCAGTCAGGGACAGGTGGACCAGTACTTC
J gene: TRBJ2-2; D gene: -; V gene: TRBV29-1; clone size: -; CDR3 protein: CSVEMVNTGELFF; CDR3 DNA: TGCAGCGTTGAAATGGTCAACACCGGGGAGCTGTTTTTT
J gene: TRBJ2-3; D gene: -; V gene: TRBV20-1; clone size: few; CDR3 protein: CSAQLGDTQYF; CDR3 DNA: TGCAGTGCCCAACTAGGAGATACGCAGTATTTT
J gene: TRBJ2-7; D gene: -; V gene: TRBV15; clone size: few; CDR3 protein: CATSRVGGTVLNEQYF; CDR3 DNA: TGTGCCACCAGCAGAGTTGGGGGCACGGTCCTCAACGAGCAGTACTTC
J gene: TRBJ2-1; D gene: -; V gene: TRBV7-3; clone size: -; CDR3 protein: CASSLGLSYNEQFF; CDR3 DNA: TGTGCCAGCAGTTTGGGTCTCTCCTACAATGAGCAGTTCTTC
J gene: TRBJ1-2; D gene: TRBD1; V gene: TRBV7-2; clone size: few; CDR3 protein: CASSRDRMNYGYTF; CDR3 DNA: TGTGCCAGCAGCCGGGACAGGATGAACTATGGCTACACCTTC
J gene: TRBJ2-3; D gene: -; V gene: TRBV9; clone size: few; CDR3 protein: CASSAEGDTQYF; CDR3 DNA: TGTGCCAGCAGCGCAGAAGGGGATACGCAGTATTTT
J gene: TRBJ2-1; D gene: -; V gene: TRBV20-1; clone size: -; CDR3 protein: CSARRAGAYNEQFF; CDR3 DNA: TGCAGTGCTAGGAGGGCGGGGGCTTACAATGAGCAGTTCTTC
J gene: TRBJ1-1; D gene: -; V gene: TRBV7-9; clone size: many; CDR3 protein: CASSSLTEAFF; CDR3 DNA: TGTGCCAGCAGTTCCCTCACTGAAGCTTTCTTT
J gene: TRBJ1-5; D gene: -; V gene: TRBV29-1; clone size: once; CDR3 protein: CSVGWRARGINSNQPQHF; CDR3 DNA: TGCAGCGTTGGGTGGAGGGCTCGGGGAATCAATAGCAATCAGCCCCAGCATTTT
J gene: TRBJ1-1; D gene: TRBD1; V gene: TRBV5-5; clone size: -; CDR3 protein: CASSTFGQGKGAFF; CDR3 DNA: TGTGCCAGCAGCACATTTGGACAGGGGAAGGGAGCTTTCTTT
J gene: TRBJ2-5; D gene: -; V gene: TRBV29-1; clone size: few; CDR3 protein: CSVAGRASERQYF; CDR3 DNA: TGCAGCGTTGCGGGCAGAGCCTCTGAACGGCAGTACTTC
J gene: TRBJ1-2; D gene: -; V gene: TRBV7-9; clone size: few; CDR3 protein: CASSLGAGGGHGYTF; CDR3 DNA: TGTGCCAGCAGCTTAGGGGCCGGTGGTGGACATGGCTACACCTTC
J gene: TRBJ2-4; D gene: -; V gene: TRBV4-1; clone size: -; CDR3 protein: CASSQDKWVGAKNIQYF; CDR3 DNA: TGCGCCAGCAGCCAAGATAAGTGGGTTGGGGCCAAAAACATTCAGTACTTC
J gene: TRBJ2-1; D gene: TRBD2; V gene: TRBV5-1; clone size: -; CDR3 protein: CASRPPGTSGYNEQFF; CDR3 DNA: TGCGCCAGCAGACCACCCGGGACTAGCGGATACAATGAGCAGTTCTTC
J gene: TRBJ2-3; D gene: -; V gene: TRBV30; clone size: -; CDR3 protein: CAWKQGEVTQYF; CDR3 DNA: TGTGCCTGGAAACAGGGAGAGGTTACGCAGTATTTT
J gene: TRBJ2-2; D gene: TRBD1; V gene: TRBV25-1; clone size: -; CDR3 protein: CASSAQLGGQGNTGELFF; CDR3 DNA: TGTGCCAGCAGTGCCCAACTGGGGGGACAGGGAAACACCGGGGAGCTGTTTTTT
J gene: TRBJ1-2; D gene: TRBD1; V gene: TRBV7-3; clone size: -; CDR3 protein: CASSPGTGGREDGYTF; CDR3 DNA: TGTGCCAGCAGCCCCGGGACAGGGGGACGAGAAGATGGCTACACCTTC
J gene: TRBJ2-7; D gene: -; V gene: TRBV28; clone size: few; CDR3 protein: CASSLRFQGYEQYF; CDR3 DNA: TGTGCCAGCAGCCTAAGGTTTCAAGGCTACGAGCAGTACTTC
J gene: TRBJ1-1; D gene: TRBD1; V gene: TRBV28; clone size: few; CDR3 protein: CASSSPGTGGEAFF; CDR3 DNA: TGTGCCAGCAGTTCCCCCGGGACAGGGGGTGAAGCTTTCTTT
J gene: TRBJ2-3; D gene: TRBD2; V gene: TRBV6-4; clone size: few; CDR3 protein: CASGRGGLTDTQYF; CDR3 DNA: TGTGCCAGCGGTCGGGGGGGGCTCACAGATACGCAGTATTTT
J gene: TRBJ1-2; D gene: -; V gene: TRBV15; clone size: -; CDR3 protein: CATSRWVEGDHYGYTF; CDR3 DNA: TGTGCCACCAGCAGATGGGTAGAGGGCGATCACTATGGCTACACCTTC
J gene: TRBJ2-7; D gene: -; V gene: TRBV20-1; clone size: few; CDR3 protein: CSARRGAAYEQYF; CDR3 DNA: TGCAGTGCTAGACGGGGGGCGGCGTACGAGCAGTACTTC
J gene: TRBJ2-7; D gene: -; V gene: TRBV6-1; clone size: -; CDR3 protein: CASSEADVSEQYF; CDR3 DNA: TGTGCCAGCAGTGAGGCGGACGTCTCCGAGCAGTACTTC
J gene: TRBJ2-3; D gene: -; V gene: TRBV20-1; clone size: few; CDR3 protein: CSALRALSTDTQYF; CDR3 DNA: TGCAGTGCTTTGAGGGCCTTGAGCACAGATACGCAGTATTTT
J gene: TRBJ2-7; D gene: -; V gene: TRBV18; clone size: -; CDR3 protein: CASSLLGDISEQYF; CDR3 DNA: TGTGCCAGCTCACTCCTAGGGGACATCTCCGAGCAGTACTTC
J gene: TRBJ2-3; D gene: TRBD2; V gene: TRBV4-3; clone size: few; CDR3 protein: CASSHAASGGVETDTQYF; CDR3 DNA: TGCGCCAGCAGCCATGCAGCGAGCGGGGGGGTTGAAACAGATACGCAGTATTTT
J gene: TRBJ2-1; D gene: -; V gene: TRBV20-1; clone size: few; CDR3 protein: CSATRESNEQFF; CDR3 DNA: TGCAGTGCTACTCGGGAGAGCAATGAGCAGTTCTTC
J gene: TRBJ1-1; D gene: -; V gene: TRBV12-3/TRBV12-4; clone size: -; CDR3 protein: CASSPRDAEAFF; CDR3 DNA: TGTGCCAGCAGTCCCCGGGACGCTGAAGCTTTCTTT
J gene: TRBJ2-1; D gene: -; V gene: TRBV24-1; clone size: once; CDR3 protein: CATSDFSQSSYNEQFF; CDR3 DNA: TGTGCCACCAGTGATTTCTCACAGAGCTCCTACAATGAGCAGTTCTTC
J gene: TRBJ1-2; D gene: -; V gene: TRBV15; clone size: -; CDR3 protein: CATSRDPRAGGYTF; CDR3 DNA: TGTGCCACCAGCAGAGATCCAAGGGCGGGCGGCTACACCTTC
J gene: TRBJ2-1; D gene: -; V gene: TRBV6-2/TRBV6-3; clone size: -; CDR3 protein: CASSCRAPDDEQFF; CDR3 DNA: TGTGCCAGCAGTTGCCGGGCCCCGGATGATGAGCAGTTCTTC
J gene: TRBJ2-3; D gene: -; V gene: TRBV10-3; clone size: -; CDR3 protein: CAVSTRTDTQYF; CDR3 DNA: TGTGCCGTCTCTACACGCACAGATACGCAGTATTTT
J gene: TRBJ2-7; D gene: TRBD1; V gene: TRBV5-1; clone size: -; CDR3 protein: CANSLGQGYEQYF; CDR3 DNA: TGCGCCAACAGCTTAGGACAGGGGTACGAGCAGTACTTC
J gene: TRBJ2-1; D gene: -; V gene: TRBV6-1; clone size: -; CDR3 protein: CASSEEAVEYEQFF; CDR3 DNA: TGTGCCAGCAGTGAAGAGGCGGTAGAATATGAGCAGTTCTTC
J gene: TRBJ2-1; D gene: -; V gene: TRBV12-3/TRBV12-4; clone size: -; CDR3 protein: CASRLWGGEQFF; CDR3 DNA: TGTGCCAGCAGACTTTGGGGTGGTGAGCAGTTCTTC
J gene: TRBJ1-4; D gene: -; V gene: TRBV5-6; clone size: -; CDR3 protein: CASSSALSGTEKLFF; CDR3 DNA: TGTGCCAGCAGCTCGGCGCTTTCAGGGACCGAAAAACTGTTTTTT
J gene: TRBJ1-1; D gene: -; V gene: TRBV4-2; clone size: -; CDR3 protein: CASSPARKTSTEAFF; CDR3 DNA: TGTGCCAGCAGCCCCGCCCGGAAGACCTCCACTGAAGCTTTCTTT
J gene: TRBJ2-3; D gene: TRBD1; V gene: TRBV7-9; clone size: -; CDR3 protein: CASSTQGAIDTQYF; CDR3 DNA: TGTGCCAGCAGTACCCAGGGGGCGATAGATACGCAGTATTTT
J gene: TRBJ2-1; D gene: TRBD1; V gene: TRBV15; clone size: many; CDR3 protein: CATSRGGTGVYNEQFF; CDR3 DNA: TGTGCCACCAGCAGAGGCGGGACAGGGGTTTACAATGAGCAGTTCTTC
J gene: TRBJ2-1; D gene: TRBD2; V gene: TRBV7-3; clone size: -; CDR3 protein: CASRTSGGSNEQFF; CDR3 DNA: TGTGCCAGCAGAACTAGCGGGGGTTCTAATGAGCAGTTCTTC
J gene: TRBJ1-2; D gene: TRBD1; V gene: TRBV6-6; clone size: few; CDR3 protein: CASNIQGGHGYTF; CDR3 DNA: TGTGCCAGCAATATACAGGGGGGTCATGGCTACACCTTC
J gene: TRBJ2-2; D gene: -; V gene: TRBV6-1; clone size: -; CDR3 protein: CAIMSGWSTGELFF; CDR3 DNA: TGTGCCATCATGTCAGGATGGAGCACCGGGGAGCTGTTTTTT
J gene: TRBJ1-4; D gene: -; V gene: TRBV29-1; clone size: -; CDR3 protein: CSVGLGTNEKLFF; CDR3 DNA: TGCAGCGTTGGTTTAGGCACAAATGAAAAACTGTTTTTT
J gene: TRBJ1-5; D gene: -; V gene: TRBV5-6; clone size: few; CDR3 protein: CASSQERTGQPQHF; CDR3 DNA: TGTGCCAGCAGCCAGGAAAGAACAGGACAGCCCCAGCATTTT
J gene: TRBJ1-2; D gene: -; V gene: TRBV2; clone size: once; CDR3 protein: CASSLDRDRLYGYTF; CDR3 DNA: TGTGCCAGCAGTTTAGACCGGGATAGGTTATATGGCTACACCTTC
J gene: TRBJ2-7; D gene: -; V gene: TRBV28; clone size: -; CDR3 protein: CASSFFFGSQGTANYEQYF; CDR3 DNA: TGTGCCAGCAGTTTTTTTTTTGGTTCGCAAGGGACCGCGAATTACGAGCAGTACTTC
J gene: TRBJ2-3; D gene: -; V gene: TRBV6-5; clone size: -; CDR3 protein: CATHRGKIDTQYF; CDR3 DNA: TGTGCCACCCATCGGGGGAAGATCGATACGCAGTATTTT
J gene: TRBJ2-1; D gene: TRBD1; V gene: TRBV12-3/TRBV12-4; clone size: -; CDR3 protein: CASRLPGQGNEQFF; CDR3 DNA: TGTGCCAGCAGGCTTCCGGGACAGGGCAATGAGCAGTTCTTC
J gene: TRBJ2-5; D gene: -; V gene: TRBV10-3; clone size: few; CDR3 protein: CAIAGPQETQYF; CDR3 DNA: TGTGCCATAGCAGGGCCTCAAGAGACCCAGTACTTC
J gene: TRBJ2-1; D gene: TRBD2; V gene: TRBV5-1; clone size: few; CDR3 protein: CASSSETAGGPEYEQFF; CDR3 DNA: TGCGCCAGCAGCTCCGAAACCGCGGGGGGGCCTGAGTATGAGCAGTTCTTC
J gene: TRBJ2-3; D gene: TRBD2; V gene: TRBV12-3/TRBV12-4; clone size: -; CDR3 protein: CASRQLAGGPYGTDTQYF; CDR3 DNA: TGTGCCAGCAGACAGCTAGCGGGGGGGCCTTACGGCACAGATACGCAGTATTTT
J gene: TRBJ2-5; D gene: TRBD2; V gene: TRBV11-2; clone size: -; CDR3 protein: CASSGGLAGGNQETQYF; CDR3 DNA: TGTGCCAGCAGCGGGGGACTAGCGGGGGGAAACCAAGAGACCCAGTACTTC